This T cell receptor beta chain was retrieved from a study of blood T cell repertoires in COVID-19. Across the study: COVID-19 samples from acute and convalescent phases originated in the United States, Italy and Spain. T cells, B-cell-depleted T cells, or PBMCs provided the cDNA or gDNA that served as material.

There are 14 residues in the CDR3. V lost 5 bases, J lost 6 bases, and 5 bases stayed unmatched. CDR1 and CDR2 from the germline V gene are LNHDA and SQIVND (reference sequence). Per the authors' pipeline: Nucleated cell counts were estimated from reference gene primer amplification. The assay was immunoSEQ multiplex PCR, and TCRdb's table has in-frame clones only and misses some. V, J and clone size reflect that table, while D and trimming were determined from the DNA. The table includes 180,000 or so clones, 87% detected once. The sequence derives from a man in his forties with active or convalescent COVID-19. The rearrangement links TRBV19 to TRBJ1-2; 11 nucleotides align to TRBD1. What was sequenced was peripheral blood. CDR3 DNA: TGTGCCAGTAGTGCGGACAGGGGGCACCATGGCTACACCTTC. This gives the protein CASSADRGHHGYTF.